This TCR beta chain came from a study of identical twins. Germline CDR1 and CDR2: LGHNA and YSLEER. This CDR3 contains 16 residues. Trimming cost V 4 bases and J 5 bases; bases outside gene matches: 10. TCRdb recomputed calls from the 5' RACE reads with MiXCR, one row per CDR3 protein. The sample carries just over 450,000 distinct CDR3 sequences, 14% recorded once. Study-wide findings and caveats: A partial confounding effect on zero-insertion analyses could come from invariant MAIT and iNKT cells.

No donor was unhealthy or non-Caucasian. This clonotype was seen repeatedly, ten times or more. The antigen is unknown. These sequences were also reported in another study, on yellow fever vaccine responses in identical twins. Per that paper: A vaccine T cell response that seemed partly convergent and partly personalized was reported in twins.

This TCR was sampled from a woman aged 18-30 years in good health. The material sequenced was CD4+ T cells sorted from blood. The chain links TRBV4-3 to TRBJ2-1; 8 positions match TRBD2. The CDR3 spells CASSLRAGSGNNEQFF. CDR3 in DNA: TGCGCCAGCAGCCTTAGAGCTGGTAGCGGGAACAATGAGCAGTTCTTC.